This TCR beta chain was recorded in a study of spatial heterogeneity in lung cancer. Across the study: Beta-chain sequences consistently outnumbered alpha-chain sequences in detection.

Ten or more counts support this clonotype. The antigen is unknown. MiXCR, run by TCRdb on the 5' RACE reads, gives a single entry per CDR3 protein. The sample lists fewer than 30,000 distinct CDR3 sequences; roughly 6.9% were seen once. General study results and limits: Counts that tracked tumor mutation counts were those of expanded intratumoral alpha and beta TCRs.

Time point denoted: sample taken at primary tumor resection. The germline CDR1 and CDR2 sequences are SGHRS and YFSETQ. With V trimmed by 4 bases and J by 2 bases, 4 bases remained unmatched. This CDR3 is built from 14 residues. This chain links TRBV5-1 with TRBJ2-3, with TRBD1 matching 7 bases. The receptor's source is a male donor with early-stage non-small cell lung cancer. This specimen consisted of lung tumor tissue, obtained at surgery. CDR3 sequence: CASSLGQPTDTQYF. The CDR3 region has the DNA TGCGCCAGCAGCCTGGGACAGCCCACAGATACGCAGTATTTT. Variable domain in full (rest from reference TRBV5-1 and TRBJ2-3): KAGVTQTPRYLIKTRGQQVTLSCSPISGHRSVSWYQQTPGQGLQFLFEYFSETQRNKGNFPGRFSGRQFSNSRSEMNVSTLELGDSALYLCASSLGQPTDTQYFGPGTRLTVL.